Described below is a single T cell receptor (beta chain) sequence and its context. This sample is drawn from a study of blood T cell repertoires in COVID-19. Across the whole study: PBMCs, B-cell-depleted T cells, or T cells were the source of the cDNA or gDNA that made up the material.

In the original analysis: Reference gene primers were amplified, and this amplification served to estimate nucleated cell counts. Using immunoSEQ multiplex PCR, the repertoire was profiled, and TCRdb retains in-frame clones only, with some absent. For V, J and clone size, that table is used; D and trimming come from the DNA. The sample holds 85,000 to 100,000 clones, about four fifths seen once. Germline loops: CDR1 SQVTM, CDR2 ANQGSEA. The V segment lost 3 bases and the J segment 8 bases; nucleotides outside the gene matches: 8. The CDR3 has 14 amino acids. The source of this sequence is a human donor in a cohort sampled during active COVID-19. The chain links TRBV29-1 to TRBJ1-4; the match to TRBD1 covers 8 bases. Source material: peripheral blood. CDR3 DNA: TGCAGCGTTGAGAATAACAGGGGGGGGGAAAAACTGTTTTTT. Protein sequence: CSVENNRGGEKLFF.